This T cell receptor (beta chain) was sequenced in a study of blood T cell repertoires in COVID-19. Whole-study context: Some COVID-19 samples were acute and others convalescent; all came from the United States, Italy and Spain. T cells, B-cell-depleted T cells, or PBMCs provided the cDNA or gDNA that served as material.

Some clones are missing from TCRdb's copy, which holds only in-frame ones; the method was immunoSEQ multiplex PCR. The sample has 150,000 to 200,000 clones; roughly 86% are singletons. This receptor was taken from a woman over 75 in a cohort sampled during active or convalescent COVID-19. The sequenced sample was peripheral blood.

CDR3 sequence: CATVSGNTIYF. The CDR3 nucleotides are TGTGCCACCGTATCTGGAAACACCATATATTTT. This chain uses TRBV24-1 with TRBJ1-3; D is uncertain. The germline V gene encodes CDR1 KGHDR and CDR2 SFDVKD. This CDR3 contains 11 residues. V lost 9 bases, J lost 1 base, and 3 bases lay in between.